This T cell receptor (beta chain) appears in the sequencing data of a study of blood T cell repertoires in COVID-19. As for the study in general: Acute-phase and convalescent COVID-19 samples originated in the United States, Italy and Spain. T cells, B-cell-depleted T cells, or PBMCs supplied cDNA or gDNA.

Trimming cost V 3 bases and J 1 base, with 11 bases left between them. This CDR3 has 15 residues. CDR1 and CDR2 from the germline V gene are SGDLS and YYNGEE. As originally analysed: Reference gene primer amplification in the assay estimated nucleated cell counts. Sequencing used immunoSEQ multiplex PCR; TCRdb keeps in-frame clones, though not all of them. The D gene and trimming were derived from the DNA, and the V and J assignments and clone size from that table. The sample includes over 60,000 clones, 65% to 90% of them seen just once. Sequencing used peripheral blood. The receptor was isolated from a man between 35 and 55 years old with acute or convalescent COVID-19. The gene calls are TRBV9 and TRBJ2-1; weak D call: TRBD2 (6 bases). The CDR3 DNA follows: TGTGCCAGCAGCGCTTCTAGCGTTTCCTACAATGAGCAGTTCTTC. Translating it yields CASSASSVSYNEQFF.